The rows below give T cell receptor beta chains drawn from one sample of a study of T cell responses to AZD1222 COVID-19 vaccine. Sequenced by immunoSEQ multiplex PCR; TCRdb stores in-frame clones only, minus some. The data contain approximately 180,000 clones, 90% of them singletons. The source was peripheral blood, collected on day 0 of AZD1222 vaccination. The receptors derive from an adult in good health. CDR3s include the opening cysteine and the closing phenylalanine or tryptophan. D genes are given only for firm matches. For some rows the clone size is stated as once, few or many, or as a class when expanded; others skip it.

j_call clone_size v_call d_call cdr3_nt cdr3_aa
TRBJ1-2 . TRBV7-2 . TGTGCCAGCAGCCCTGGCGCGCTCGGAACTAACTATGGCTACACCTTC CASSPGALGTNYGYTF
TRBJ2-1 . TRBV7-2 TRBD2 TGTGCCAGCAGTACTGGACTAGCGGGGGGCGGGGAGCAGTTCTTC CASSTGLAGGGEQFF
TRBJ2-7 few TRBV4-3 . TGCGCCAGCAGCCAAGGACCGGGGGCGCAGCACGAGCAGTACTTC CASSQGPGAQHEQYF
TRBJ2-7 . TRBV7-2 . TGTGCCAGCAGCTTAGGGGCGACTAAGCACGAGCAGTACTTC CASSLGATKHEQYF
TRBJ2-7 . TRBV27 . TGTGCCAGCAGTTTAAAACCGACAGGATCCTACGAGCAGTACTTC CASSLKPTGSYEQYF
TRBJ2-3 . TRBV19 . TGTGCCAGTAAAAGCCGGGACTGCCAACCGGCAGATACGCAGTATTTT CASKSRDCQPADTQYF
TRBJ2-4 . TRBV7-2 TRBD1 TGTGCCAGCAGCTCCGGGACAGGCCGGGGAAACATTCAGTACTTC CASSSGTGRGNIQYF
TRBJ2-1 . TRBV11-3 . TGTGCCAGCAGCTTAGGACTTCCGTGGGAGGACAATGAGCAGTTCTTC CASSLGLPWEDNEQFF
TRBJ2-1 . TRBV13 TRBD2 TGTGCCAGCACTAGAAGCGGGGGGGCCTACAATGAGCAGTTCTTC CASTRSGGAYNEQFF
TRBJ2-5 once TRBV7-2 TRBD2 TGTGCCAGCAGGCGGGGGACCCAAGAGACCCAGTACTTC CASRRGTQETQYF
TRBJ2-3 . TRBV11-1 . TGTGCCAGCAGCCCCTTCGATCCGACTAGCACAGATACGCAGTATTTT CASSPFDPTSTDTQYF
TRBJ2-3 . TRBV5-4 . TGTGCCAGCAGCTTGGATCTACTTAGCACAGATACGCAGTATTTT CASSLDLLSTDTQYF
TRBJ2-3 . TRBV6-5 . TGTGCCAGCAGTACCACAGGGCTGGCGGATACGCAGTATTTT CASSTTGLADTQYF